The next 24 T cell receptor beta chains were all read from a single sample in a study of identical twins. TCRdb redid the calling of the 5' RACE reads with MiXCR, one entry per CDR3 protein. The sample consists of some 790,000 distinct CDR3 sequences, over 15% of them appearing once. The sample was also reused in another study, on T cells expressing NK-cell markers.

The sequenced material came from PBMCs. These receptors all stem from a woman aged 18-30 years in good health.

This clonotype was counted between two and nine times. The chain combines TRBV24-1 with TRBJ2-3; D is perhaps TRBD1 (6 bases). The length of the CDR3 is 13 residues. CDR1 is KGHDR, CDR2 SFDVKD, per germline. V lost 8 bases and J 2 bases, leaving 10 bases between the germline ends. CDR3 in DNA: TGTGCCACCAAAGGACAGACCACAGATACGCAGTATTTT. Residues: CATKGQTTDTQYF.

The chain links TRBV20-1 to TRBJ2-7; D perhaps matches TRBD2 (6 bases). Germline CDR1 DFQATT, CDR2 SNEGSKA (reference sequence). This CDR3 comprises 15 residues. With 3 bases removed from V and 5 bases from J, the gap between germline ends came to 20 bases. The chain's CDR3 is CSASMRAGSLDEQYF. The CDR3, as DNA: TGCAGTGCTAGTATGCGGGCGGGGTCCCTTGACGAGCAGTACTTC.

This clonotype turned up a few times. The J gene is TRBJ2-3, the V gene TRBV6-5; D is perhaps TRBD2 (6 bases). Germline V gene data show CDR1 as MNHEY and CDR2 as SVGAGI. The CDR3 consists of 15 residues. V lost 2 bases and J 3 bases, leaving 12 bases between the germline ends. CDR3 sequence reads: CASSYAEGLTDTQYF. The CDR3 DNA sequence: TGTGCCAGCAGTTACGCGGAGGGCCTAACAGATACGCAGTATTTT.

This clonotype came up many times. The V call is TRBV12-3 or TRBV12-4, the J call TRBJ2-1; no firm D call. Trimming took off 3 bases at V and 1 base at J, with 7 bases between the two ends. The CDR3 is made up of 14 amino acids. CDR3 nucleotides: TGTGCCAGCAGTTTCGGTTGGTCCTACAATGAGCAGTTCTTC. It specifies CASSFGWSYNEQFF.

In its sample, this clonotype was seen a few times. The chain combines TRBV7-9 with TRBJ2-2; D is undetermined. V was shortened by 2 bases and J by 3 bases, with 16 bases between the two germline ends. This CDR3 is built from 17 residues. Germline V CDR1 and CDR2: SEHNR, FQNEAQ (reference sequence). The DNA of the CDR3 is TGTGCCAGCAGCTTACCCCGCACCAAGCCTCACACCGGGGAGCTGTTTTTT. Translating it yields CASSLPRTKPHTGELFF.

The chain employs TRBV7-9 and TRBJ2-1; 7 bases agree with TRBD2. The trim removed 5 bases at V and 3 bases at J, leaving 10 bases unmatched. This CDR3 has 16 residues. Germline V CDR1 and CDR2: SEHNR, FQNEAQ (reference sequence). For the CDR3, the DNA is TGTGCCAGCAGCGGGGGGGGACCGAAGGGCTACAATGAGCAGTTCTTC. It yields the protein CASSGGGPKGYNEQFF. Combining the CDR3 with reference TRBV7-9 and TRBJ2-1 gives the whole variable domain DTGVSQNPRHKITKRGQNVTFRCDPISEHNRLYWYRQTLGQGPEFLTYFQNEAQLEKSRLLSDRFSAERPKGSFSTLEIQRTEQGDSAMYLCASSGGGPKGYNEQFFGPGTRLTVL.

This chain links TRBV5-1 with TRBJ2-7; no reliable D call. This CDR3 contains 14 residues. V was cut by 0 bases and J by 0 bases, with 7 bases left in between. CDR1 is SGHRS, CDR2 YFSETQ, per germline. The CDR3 DNA is TGCGCCAGCAGCTTGGGGTGGAGCTCCTACGAGCAGTACTTC. Amino acid sequence: CASSLGWSSYEQYF.

A remark on this clonotype: A much larger clone differs from this one at a single base, so this may be a read error. The gene calls are TRBV10-3 and TRBJ2-2, with D possibly matching TRBD1 (5 bases). V lost 6 bases, J lost 6 bases, and 17 bases lay in between. CDR1 ENHRY and CDR2 SYGVKD come from the germline V gene. CDR3 length: 15 residues. The CDR3 sequence is CAISDEQVGSGELFF. CDR3 DNA: TGTGCCATCAGCGATGAACAGGTCGGATCCGGGGAGCTGTTTTTT.

V and J are TRBV11-2 and TRBJ2-6; TRBD1 might be the D (5 bases). The CDR3 is 16 residues long. Deletions cut 1 base from V and 2 bases from J, with 9 bases between. CDR1 is SGHAT and CDR2 is FQNNGV in the germline V gene. The DNA for the CDR3 is TGTGCCAGCAGCTTAGTACTGGGGCCTGGGGCCAACGTCCTGACTTTC. Residues: CASSLVLGPGANVLTF. The entire variable domain, with the rest obtained from reference TRBV11-2 and TRBJ2-6, is as follows: EAGVAQSPRYKIIEKRQSVAFWCNPISGHATLYWYQQILGQGPKLLIQFQNNGVVDDSQLPKDRFSAERLKGVDSTLKIQPAKLEDSAVYLCASSLVLGPGANVLTFGAGSRLTVL.

V gene TRBV7-6 combines with J gene TRBJ2-1; the D gene could be TRBD1 or TRBD2 (5 bases each). Between the trimmed V and J ends, which lost 3 bases and 8 bases, there was a span of 11 bases. The CDR3 length is 13 residues. CDR1 SGHVS and CDR2 FNYEAQ come from the germline V gene. In nucleotides, the CDR3 is TGTGCCAGCAGCTTCGCCCGGGGCGATGAGCAGTTCTTC. It is translated as CASSFARGDEQFF.

The table lists this clonotype with a few counts. This chain connects TRBV12-3 or TRBV12-4 to TRBJ2-5; no reliable D call. The CDR3 has 12 residues. Deletions cut 2 bases from V and 8 bases from J, with 9 bases between. The CDR3 DNA reads TGTGCCAGCAGTTTATTGGGTAGAACCCAGTACTTC. Translation: CASSLLGRTQYF.

J is TRBJ2-7 and V is TRBV7-9, with 10 bases lining up with TRBD2. After removal of 5 bases from V and 2 bases from J, the junction contained 3 bases not matched to a gene. The germline V gene encodes CDR1 SEHNR and CDR2 FQNEAQ (reference sequence). CDR3 length equals 14 residues. CDR3 bases: TGTGCCAGCAGCGATAGCGGGGGGCCCTACGAGCAGTACTTC. It codes for CASSDSGGPYEQYF.

The rearrangement links TRBV9 to TRBJ2-7; D uncertain. Germline V CDR1 and CDR2: SGDLS, YYNGEE. CDR3 length: 13 residues. V lost 4 bases to trimming and J lost 6 bases, with 14 bases between them. CDR3 loop: CASSPTMTGEQYF. The CDR3 coding sequence is TGTGCCAGCAGCCCCACGATGACTGGCGAGCAGTACTTC.

The rearrangement joins TRBV5-1 to TRBJ2-7; D perhaps matches TRBD1 (5 bases). Germline values: CDR1 SGHRS, CDR2 YFSETQ. The CDR3 covers 13 residues. The V and J ends lost 4 bases and 3 bases respectively, with 11 bases between them. The CDR3 DNA sequence: TGCGCCAGCAGCCCCGACAGTTACTACGAGCAGTACTTC. It specifies CASSPDSYYEQYF.

J is TRBJ1-3 and V is TRBV5-1, with 7 bases aligning to TRBD1. This CDR3 is 15 amino acids long. With V trimmed by 2 bases and J by 3 bases, 5 bases remained unmatched. The germline gives CDR1 SGHRS, CDR2 YFSETQ. CDR3 DNA: TGCGCCAGCAGCTTTACGACAGGGATTGGAAACACCATATATTTT. It translates to CASSFTTGIGNTIYF.

This clonotype was observed many times. The rearrangement uses TRBV12-3 or TRBV12-4 and TRBJ1-6, with D perhaps TRBD1 (6 bases). V lost 5 bases to trimming and J lost 13 bases, with 15 bases between them. CDR3 length equals 13 residues. The CDR3 bases are TGTGCCAGCAGTCTCCGGACAGTGCGGCCCCTCCACTTT. It encodes CASSLRTVRPLHF.

The gene calls are TRBV20-1 and TRBJ2-5; no definite D call. V shed 0 bases and J shed 7 bases, with 15 bases lying between them. Germline lookup yields CDR1 DFQATT and CDR2 SNEGSKA (reference sequence). The CDR3 runs to 14 residues. CDR3 sequence (DNA): TGCAGTGCTAGAGATTCGGGCGGCGGCCGGACCCAGTACTTC. The encoded protein is CSARDSGGGRTQYF.

This clonotype showed up just a few times. CDR3 protein: CSVDTSSRGYTF. CDR3 DNA sequence: TGCAGCGTTGACACCTCTTCGAGGGGCTACACCTTC. The chain recombines TRBV29-1 with TRBJ1-2, with D hard to call. V lost 3 bases, J lost 8 bases, and 13 bases lay in between. The germline gives CDR1 SQVTM, CDR2 ANQGSEA. The CDR3 spans 12 residues.

The V call is TRBV14, the J call TRBJ2-2; 7 nucleotides agree with TRBD2. The germline gives CDR1 SGHDN, CDR2 FVKESK. This CDR3 has 14 residues. V dropped 3 bases and J dropped 6; count of bases not matched to a gene: 4. The CDR3 bases are TGTGCCAGCAGCCACCGGACTAGTTCCGGGGAGCTGTTTTTT. Protein sequence: CASSHRTSSGELFF.

The chain employs TRBV20-1 and TRBJ2-5, with unresolved D. The ends were cut back, 3 bases at V and 2 bases at J, with 4 bases in the middle. This CDR3 has 11 residues. The germline V gene has CDR1 DFQATT and CDR2 SNEGSKA (reference sequence). The CDR3 protein is CSASYQETQYF. CDR3 nucleotide sequence: TGCAGTGCTAGCTATCAAGAGACCCAGTACTTC.

The chain is built from TRBV12-3 or TRBV12-4 and TRBJ1-2; no firm D call. The CDR3 runs to 14 residues. The V gene lost 2 bases and the J gene lost 7 bases, with 14 bases spanning the gap. CDR3 in DNA: TGTGCCAGCAGTTTATCAACTGGGATAAGTGGCTACACCTTC. This gives the protein CASSLSTGISGYTF.

This clonotype was counted many times. Here the CDR3 reads CATSQGVGTEAFF. Here the CDR3 DNA reads TGTGCCACCTCACAGGGGGTCGGCACTGAAGCTTTCTTT. V is TRBV24-1 and J is TRBJ1-1, with TRBD1 identical over 8 bases. The CDR3 covers 13 residues. In germline, CDR1 is KGHDR, CDR2 SFDVKD. The ends lost 9 bases at V and 4 bases at J; junction bases unmatched: 6.

The chain carries TRBV3-1 and TRBJ1-1, with D possibly TRBD1 on 5 matching bases. This CDR3 has 13 residues. The V end was cut by 4 bases, the J end by 4 bases, with 10 bases between. Germline-derived CDR1 and CDR2 are LGHDT and YNNKEL (reference sequence). CDR3 nucleotides: TGTGCCAGCAGCCGTGGCAGGGCCACTGAAGCTTTCTTT. Protein sequence: CASSRGRATEAFF.

The chain employs TRBV6-1 and TRBJ1-5; 10 positions agree with TRBD1. The germline gives CDR1 MNHNS, CDR2 SASEGT. Trimming at V came to 2 bases and at J to 6 bases, leaving 7 bases not matched to a gene. The CDR3 runs to 16 residues. The CDR3 DNA is TGTGCCAGCAGTGAAACGGACGGGACAGGGGCTCAGCCCCAGCATTTT. Translated, it gives CASSETDGTGAQPQHF.